This TCR beta chain stems from a study of human thymus T cells. Study-wide points: There were highly overlapping thymic repertoires among unrelated individuals, as related research reported. Usage of V and J genes appeared biased in thymic and blood repertoires.

Here immunoSEQ multiplex PCR was the method, and the copy in TCRdb shows in-frame clones only, minus some. The table shows about 120,000 clones, with around 95% occurring only once. Comment on this clone: The antigen is not known.

Resections were taken during corrective heart surgery, and the thymus tissue came from these. The origin of this receptor is a boy in the first two years of life with a congenital heart defect but otherwise immunologically healthy. Sequencing was carried out using thymus tissue.

The CDR3 sequence: CASSVDDRGNQPQHF. The CDR3, as DNA: TGTGCCAGCAGCGTTGATGACAGGGGAAATCAGCCCCAGCATTTT. The chain couples TRBV9 to TRBJ1-5; 8 bases match TRBD1. Unmatched junction bases numbered 5, after V lost 2 bases and J lost 4 bases. Germline CDR1 and CDR2: SGDLS and YYNGEE. The CDR3 length is 15 residues.